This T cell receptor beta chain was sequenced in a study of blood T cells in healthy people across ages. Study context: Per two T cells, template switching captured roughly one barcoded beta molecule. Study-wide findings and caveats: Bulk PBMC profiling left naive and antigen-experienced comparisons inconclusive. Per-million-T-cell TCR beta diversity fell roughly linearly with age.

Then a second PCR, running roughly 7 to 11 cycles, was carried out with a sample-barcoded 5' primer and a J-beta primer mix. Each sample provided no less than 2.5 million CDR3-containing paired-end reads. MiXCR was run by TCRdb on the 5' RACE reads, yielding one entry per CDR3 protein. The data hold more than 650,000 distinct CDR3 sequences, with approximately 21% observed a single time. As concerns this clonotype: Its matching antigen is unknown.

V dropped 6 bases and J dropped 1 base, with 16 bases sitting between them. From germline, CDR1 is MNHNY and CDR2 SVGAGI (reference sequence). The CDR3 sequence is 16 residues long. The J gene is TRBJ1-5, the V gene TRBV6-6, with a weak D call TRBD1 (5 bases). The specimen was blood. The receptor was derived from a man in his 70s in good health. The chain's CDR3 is CASRIKGVGSNQPQHF. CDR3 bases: TGTGCCAGCAGAATAAAAGGGGTTGGGAGCAATCAGCCCCAGCATTTT.